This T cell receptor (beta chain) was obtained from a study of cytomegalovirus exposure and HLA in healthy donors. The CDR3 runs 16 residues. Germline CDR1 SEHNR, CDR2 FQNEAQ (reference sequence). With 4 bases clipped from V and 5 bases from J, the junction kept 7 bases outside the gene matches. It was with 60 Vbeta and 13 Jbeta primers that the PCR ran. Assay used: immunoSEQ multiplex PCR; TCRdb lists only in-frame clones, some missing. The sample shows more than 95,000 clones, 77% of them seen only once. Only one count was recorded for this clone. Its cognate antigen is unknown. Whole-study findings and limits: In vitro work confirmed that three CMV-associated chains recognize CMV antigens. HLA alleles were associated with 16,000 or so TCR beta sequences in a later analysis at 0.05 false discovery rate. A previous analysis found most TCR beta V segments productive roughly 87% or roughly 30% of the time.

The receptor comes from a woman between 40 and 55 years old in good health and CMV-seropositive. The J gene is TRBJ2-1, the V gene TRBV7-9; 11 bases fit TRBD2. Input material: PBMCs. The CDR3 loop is CASSSLLAGVDNEQFF. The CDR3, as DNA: TGTGCCAGCAGCTCCTTACTAGCGGGAGTGGACAATGAGCAGTTCTTC.